These 24 T cell receptor beta chains were sequenced from one sample in a study of cytomegalovirus exposure and HLA in healthy donors. PCR primers comprised 60 Vbeta and 13 Jbeta primers. Assay used: immunoSEQ multiplex PCR; TCRdb lists only in-frame clones, some missing. The sample gives 200,000 to 250,000 clones, 81% of which show up once; 7% to 9% is in the top ten. Sequences were obtained from PBMCs. The receptor source for this set is a woman aged 55-70 years in good health and CMV-seropositive.

This chain joins TRBV5-4 and TRBJ2-5; 11 nucleotides agree with TRBD1. CDR1 is SGHNT, CDR2 YYREEE, per germline (reference sequence). The CDR3 has 15 amino acids. V lost 3 bases to trimming and J lost 1 base; unmatched junction nucleotides: 2. The CDR3 loop reads CASSWDRGSQETQYF. CDR3 nucleotide sequence: TGTGCCAGCAGCTGGGACAGGGGGAGCCAAGAGACCCAGTACTTC.

This chain links TRBV6-5 with TRBJ1-2; D is unclear. V lost 0 bases to trimming and J lost 4 bases, with 15 bases between them. This CDR3 has 16 residues. Germline CDR1 and CDR2: MNHEY and SVGAGI. The CDR3: CASSYSVEVDFYGYTF. CDR3 DNA sequence: TGTGCCAGCAGTTACTCCGTAGAGGTGGACTTCTATGGCTACACCTTC.

The V call is TRBV19, the J call TRBJ2-3; 7 nucleotides match TRBD1. Per germline, CDR1 LNHDA and CDR2 SQIVND (reference sequence). CDR3 length equals 12 residues. Losses at the gene ends were 5 bases for V and 10 bases for J; bases not matched to a gene: 6. The CDR3 nucleotides read TGTGCCAGTAGTCAAGACAGGGAAGCGCAGTATTTT. This encodes CASSQDREAQYF. The full variable domain, completed using reference TRBV19 and TRBJ2-3, is DGGITQSPKYLFRKEGQNVTLSCEQNLNHDAMYWYRQDPGQGLRLIYYSQIVNDFQKGDIAEGYSVSREKKESFPLTVTSAQKNPTAFYLCASSQDREAQYFGPGTRLTVL.

The chain carries TRBV7-8 and TRBJ2-5; D ambiguous. The J call is doubtful: the DNA matches TRBJ2-7 better. CDR1 is SGHVS and CDR2 is FQNEAQ in the germline V gene. CDR3 length: 17 residues. In DNA, the CDR3 is TGTGCCAGCAGCTTAGTGGCAACGCGGCCCAGCTCCTACGAGCAGTACTTC. Its translation: CASSLVATRPSSYEQYF.

The chain recombines TRBV5-1 with TRBJ2-3; TRBD1 might be the D (5 bases). CDR3 length equals 15 residues. CDR1 is SGHRS, CDR2 YFSETQ, per germline. The V end was cut by 0 bases, the J end by 1 base, with 9 bases between. This CDR3 is CASSLGIGGTDTQYF. For the CDR3, the DNA is TGCGCCAGCAGCTTGGGGATAGGGGGCACAGATACGCAGTATTTT.

The chain is built from TRBV6-5 and TRBJ1-5; 7 nucleotides agree with TRBD1. Germline-derived CDR1 and CDR2 are MNHEY and SVGAGI. This CDR3 is 15 amino acids long. The J segment lost 0 bases and the V segment lost 5 bases, leaving 4 bases of the junction unmatched. The CDR3, as DNA: TGTGCCAGCAGTCCGGGACAGACTAGCAATCAGCCCCAGCATTTT. This codes for CASSPGQTSNQPQHF.

This clone appeared a single time. The chain couples TRBV19 to TRBJ1-5, with D tentatively TRBD1 (6 bases). V dropped 3 bases and J dropped 7 bases, with 13 bases sitting between them. Germline CDR1 and CDR2: LNHDA and SQIVND (reference sequence). CDR3 size: 14 residues. The CDR3 reads CASSITGSLQPQHF. DNA of the CDR3: TGTGCCAGTAGTATCACAGGGTCACTCCAGCCCCAGCATTTT.

Only a few counts were recorded for this clone. The rearrangement joins TRBV6-1 to TRBJ2-7, with 10 bases aligning to TRBD2. Trimming cost V 7 bases and J 3 bases; bases outside gene matches: 9. Germline V gene lookup returns CDR1 MNHNS and CDR2 SASEGT. This CDR3 spans 15 amino acids. Written as DNA, the CDR3 is TGTGCCAGCATTCCGGCTAGCGGGGGTCTCTACGAGCAGTACTTC. It encodes CASIPASGGLYEQYF.

The chain carries TRBV5-1 and TRBJ2-5; 8 nucleotides agree with TRBD1. In germline, CDR1 is SGHRS, CDR2 YFSETQ. The CDR3 totals 14 residues. After removal of 3 bases from V and 2 bases from J, the junction contained 3 bases not matched to a gene. The chain's CDR3 is CASSSGTGQETQYF. The CDR3 DNA reads TGCGCCAGCAGCTCGGGGACAGGACAAGAGACCCAGTACTTC.

The count of this clone is one. The chain links TRBV15 to TRBJ1-1; possibly TRBD1 for D (5 bases). The CDR3 length is 14 residues. Trimming left V 1 base short and J 2 bases short, with 8 bases between. The germline V gene encodes CDR1 LNHNV and CDR2 YYDKDF (reference sequence). In DNA, the CDR3 is TGTGCCACCAGCAGAGGGGGGGGAAACACTGAAGCTTTCTTT. Translating it yields CATSRGGGNTEAFF.

In regard to this clone: At one end, the junction sequence differs from germline, possibly due to a read error. J is TRBJ1-5 and V is TRBV6-5, with unresolved D. Germline V gene lookup returns CDR1 MNHEY and CDR2 SVGAGI. The CDR3 is 14 amino acids. The CDR3 DNA reads TGTGCCAGCAGTACCGGTTATAGCGATCAGCCCCAGCATTTT. As protein: CASSTGYSDQPQHF.

The V and J genes are TRBV9 and TRBJ2-5; TRBD2 is a possible D gene (5 bases). Trimming removed 3 bases from V and 4 bases from J, with 10 bases in between. The CDR3 length is 13 residues. Per germline, CDR1 SGDLS and CDR2 YYNGEE. CDR3 nucleotides: TGTGCCAGCAGCGCCACTAGTCGAGAGACCCAGTACTTC. Translating gives CASSATSRETQYF.

The rearrangement joins TRBV7-9 to TRBJ2-3, with no clear D. Trimming removed 6 bases from V and 4 bases from J, with 14 bases in between. Germline CDR1 and CDR2: SEHNR and FQNEAQ (reference sequence). CDR3 length: 14 amino acids. The CDR3 DNA reads TGTGCCAGCAGTCGGCTATCCAGGTCAGATACGCAGTATTTT. Residues: CASSRLSRSDTQYF.

This rearrangement joins TRBV7-9 to TRBJ2-1, with D maybe TRBD1 (6 bases). Germline assignment: CDR1 SEHNR and CDR2 FQNEAQ (reference sequence). The CDR3 contains 16 residues. V shed 7 bases and J shed 4 bases, with 20 bases lying between them. CDR3 DNA: TGTGCCAGCACCAGCAACTCAGGGGACGCTTACAATGAGCAGTTCTTC. It specifies CASTSNSGDAYNEQFF.

This clone appeared a few times. V gene TRBV2 combines with J gene TRBJ1-5; 10 bases map to TRBD1. From germline, CDR1 is SNHLY and CDR2 FYNNEI. The CDR3 sequence is 14 residues long. The trim removed 6 bases at V and 4 bases at J, leaving 3 bases unmatched. This CDR3 reads CASRGDRGNQPQHF. The CDR3 DNA is TGTGCCAGCAGAGGGGACAGGGGAAATCAGCCCCAGCATTTT.

The gene calls are TRBV9 and TRBJ2-5; 8 bases match TRBD2. V lost 4 bases, J lost 11 bases, and 7 bases stayed unmatched. The germline V gene has CDR1 SGDLS and CDR2 YYNGEE. The CDR3 length is 12 residues. The chain's CDR3 is CASSPGGMEQYF. CDR3 DNA sequence: TGTGCCAGCAGCCCGGGGGGGATGGAGCAGTACTTC.

V is TRBV2 and J is TRBJ2-7; tentative D call: TRBD2 (6 bases). V lost 1 base and J 3 bases, leaving 13 bases between the germline ends. Germline CDR1 SNHLY, CDR2 FYNNEI. There are 15 residues in the CDR3. The CDR3 region is CASSEDLAVLYEQYF. In DNA, the CDR3 is TGTGCCAGCAGTGAAGATTTAGCGGTTCTCTACGAGCAGTACTTC. Full variable domain (outside the CDR3, taken from reference TRBV2 and TRBJ2-7): EPEVTQTPSHQVTQMGQEVILRCVPISNHLYFYWYRQILGQKVEFLVSFYNNEISEKSEIFDDQFSVERPDGSNFTLKIRSTKLEDSAMYFCASSEDLAVLYEQYFGPGTRLTVT.

The V gene is TRBV4-1, the J gene TRBJ2-7; weak D call: TRBD2 (6 bases). V lost 0 bases and J 3 bases, leaving 15 bases between the germline ends. The CDR3 totals 16 residues. From germline, CDR1 is MGHRA and CDR2 YSYEKL. CDR3 loop: CASSQEGFTGDYEQYF. The CDR3 DNA sequence: TGCGCCAGCAGCCAAGAAGGTTTTACGGGAGACTACGAGCAGTACTTC.

This CDR3 is CASSSLAGGNEQFF. The CDR3 nucleotides are TGCGCCAGCAGCTCCCTAGCGGGAGGCAATGAGCAGTTCTTC. The chain is built from TRBV5-1 and TRBJ2-1; 11 bases are shared with TRBD2. CDR1 and CDR2 (germline): SGHRS, YFSETQ. The CDR3 length is 14 residues. The ends lost 3 bases at V and 6 bases at J; junction bases unmatched: 2. The full variable domain, its missing parts supplied by reference TRBV5-1 and TRBJ2-1, is KAGVTQTPRYLIKTRGQQVTLSCSPISGHRSVSWYQQTPGQGLQFLFEYFSETQRNKGNFPGRFSGRQFSNSRSEMNVSTLELGDSALYLCASSSLAGGNEQFFGPGTRLTVL.

V is TRBV6-5 and J is TRBJ2-2, with D hard to call. The V gene's germline CDR1 is MNHEY and CDR2 SVGAGI. The CDR3 sequence is 15 residues long. Trimming removed 8 bases at V and 1 base at J, with 14 bases between. As DNA, the CDR3 is TGTGCCAGCGCGGCGGATTTTTGGAACACCGGGGAGCTGTTTTTT. Amino acids: CASAADFWNTGELFF.

The chain employs TRBV5-1 and TRBJ1-1, with 7 bases matching TRBD1. The CDR3 covers 16 residues. V was clipped by 0 bases and J by 6 bases; unmatched bases: 11. Germline loops: CDR1 SGHRS, CDR2 YFSETQ. The CDR3 nucleotides are TGCGCCAGCAGCTTGGGCCAGACAGGGAAAATAGCTGAAGCTTTCTTT. It codes for CASSLGQTGKIAEAFF.

This clone is a singleton in its sample. This chain links TRBV4-1 with TRBJ2-7; tentatively, D is TRBD1 (5 bases). CDR3 length: 15 residues. CDR1 and CDR2 (germline): MGHRA, YSYEKL. V gave up 1 base and J gave up 7 bases, with 17 bases separating them. CDR3: CASSQAQGFGGEQYF. The CDR3 DNA reads as TGCGCCAGCAGCCAAGCTCAGGGTTTCGGCGGAGAGCAGTACTTC.

This sequence joins TRBV19 and TRBJ1-1; the D is unclear. This CDR3 has 14 residues. Germline CDR1 reads LNHDA; CDR2 reads SQIVND (reference sequence). Trimming shortened V by 4 bases and J by 0 bases, and 9 bases separated the two germline ends. CDR3 in amino acids: CASSTEQMNTEAFF. CDR3 nucleotide sequence: TGTGCCAGTAGTACAGAACAGATGAACACTGAAGCTTTCTTT.

This chain links TRBV27 with TRBJ2-7; D not certain. Germline V gene lookup returns CDR1 MNHEY and CDR2 SMNVEV (reference sequence). This CDR3 has 11 residues. The ends were cut back, 4 bases at V and 6 bases at J, with 7 bases in the middle. This CDR3 is CASSSRREQYF. The CDR3 nucleotides are TGTGCCAGCAGTTCTAGACGCGAGCAGTACTTC.